This T cell receptor (beta chain) was documented in a study of Ad26.COV2.S vaccination and SARS-CoV-2 variants. Whole-study context: Once, or twice with 56 days between doses, Ad26.COV2.S was given intramuscularly.

A remark on this clone: Its antigen is unknown.

Described treatment: some 19 received Ad26.COV2.S at low or high dose, single or two shots; about 5 received placebo; per-sample allocation not given. On day 63 after the first injection, vaccine and placebo recipients gave samples. The study used a vaccine consisting of an Ad26 vector that expressed Wuhan-strain SARS-CoV-2 spike. There are 14 residues in the CDR3. Germline-derived CDR1 and CDR2 are ENHRY and SYGVKD. The ends lost 3 bases at V and 4 bases at J; junction bases unmatched: 5. Repertoires were generated with immunoSEQ multiplex PCR, while TCRdb's copy carries only in-frame clones and drops some. Of approximately 460,000 clones in the sample, about nine tenths are singletons; the top ten hold about 1.7%. General study results and limits: Vaccine recipients posted higher spike-specific TCR breadth than their placebo counterparts.

This receptor was obtained from a person between 18 and 65 years old who received the Ad26.COV2.S COVID-19 vaccine or a placebo. This sample comprised peripheral blood, obtained in a trial of Ad26.COV2.S vaccine versus placebo. This chain joins TRBV10-3 and TRBJ2-7; 8 bases are shared with TRBD1. CDR3 sequence reads: CAISDSRQGYEQYF. The CDR3 bases are TGTGCCATCAGTGACTCGAGACAGGGGTACGAGCAGTACTTC.